These T cell receptor beta chains were read from a single sample in a study of shared clonotypes between healthy human individuals. Profiling relied on immunoSEQ multiplex PCR, and the TCRdb table lists in-frame clones only, not all of them. The sample lists approximately 980,000 clones, 76% occurring once. Input material: memory CD4+ T cells sorted from blood. The receptors derive from a man between 18 and 35 years old in good health. Each CDR3 is given with its conserved first and last residue. The D gene is left open where the match is weak. Only part of the rows carry a size: once, few, many, or a class if the clone is expanded.

- | TRBJ2-7 | TRBV7-9 | - | TGTGCCAGCACCAAGAAGGGTACGCCTAGCACCGAGCAGTACTTC | CASTKKGTPSTEQYF
- | TRBJ2-2 | TRBV5-1 | - | TGCGCCAGCAGCTCCTTACCAGGGGCCTCGGTAAAGTCCGGGGAGCTGTTTTTT | CASSSLPGASVKSGELFF
TRBD1 | TRBJ1-5 | TRBV7-2 | - | TGTGCCAGCAGCGAAGAAGGGACAGTAAGCAATCAGCCCCAGCATTTT | CASSEEGTVSNQPQHF
- | TRBJ2-3 | TRBV7-2 | - | TGTGCCAGCAGCTTAGTATCCGGGTTACCAGATACGCAGTATTTT | CASSLVSGLPDTQYF
- | TRBJ2-2 | TRBV5-1 | once | TGCGCCAGCAGTCAGTTAGGCACCGGGGAGCTGTTTTTT | CASSQLGTGELFF
- | TRBJ2-7 | TRBV7-8 | - | TGTGCCAGCAGCTTAGCGCTGGGACTGGGCTACGAGCAGTACTTC | CASSLALGLGYEQYF
TRBD1 | TRBJ1-6 | TRBV28 | few | TGTGCCAGCAGTATGACAGGGGTTTATAATTCACCCCTCCACTTT | CASSMTGVYNSPLHF
- | TRBJ2-5 | TRBV14 | - | TGTGCCAGCGACCGGACCCAAGAGACCCAGTACTTC | CASDRTQETQYF
- | TRBJ2-5 | TRBV7-8 | - | TGTGCCAGCAGCTCCCTCGGAACCCCCGGGGAGACCCAGTACTTC | CASSSLGTPGETQYF
TRBD1 | TRBJ1-5 | TRBV30 | - | TGTGCCTGGAGTCAGGGGGCTTGGAGCAATCAGCCCCAGCATTTT | CAWSQGAWSNQPQHF
- | TRBJ1-1 | TRBV7-9 | - | TGTGCCAGCAGCTTACAGGGAGCACGGACTGAAGCTTTCTTT | CASSLQGARTEAFF